What follows describes a single T cell receptor beta chain. Time point given: patch test 1, 2 weeks after DPC sensitization. Treatment specified: therapeutic diphenylcyclopropenone sensitization with weekly scalp DPC. This sample is part of a study of human T cells and chemical hapten exposure. Each CDR3 protein gets one entry after TCRdb re-called the RACE reads with MiXCR. The sample contains tens of thousands of distinct CDR3 sequences, about 9.4% of which appear only once. The TCR was taken from a woman between 45 and 60 years old with alopecia areata. Some clones in this sample may be carry-over from other donors' samples. Source: whole blood, taken in connection with sensitization to the hapten diphenylcyclopropenone (DPC).

CDR3 sequence: CASSFDRSNYGYTF. The CDR3 bases are TGTGCCAGCAGTTTCGACAGATCTAACTATGGCTACACCTTC. The V call is TRBV12-3 or TRBV12-4, the J call TRBJ1-2, with D possibly matching TRBD1 (5 bases). V was clipped by 3 bases and J by 0 bases, with 8 bases between them. The CDR3 is 14 amino acids.